This TCR beta chain came from a study of blood T cell repertoires in COVID-19. The data were produced by immunoSEQ multiplex PCR, yet TCRdb's version contains in-frame clones alone and is incomplete. The data show about 99,000 clones, approximately 80% seen once. The CDR3 length is 16 residues. The J segment lost 3 bases and the V segment lost 5 bases, leaving 10 bases of the junction unmatched. The germline V gene encodes CDR1 SGHTA and CDR2 FQGNSA. Sequencing was carried out using peripheral blood. J is TRBJ1-3 and V is TRBV7-2; 7 bases line up with TRBD1. The clonotype originates from an older man with COVID-19, enrolled during active disease. DNA of the CDR3: TGTGCCAGCAGCCCCTCCCTAGGGACAGTTGGAAACACCATATATTTT. Amino acids: CASSPSLGTVGNTIYF.